Listed below are T cell receptor beta chains from one sample, sequenced in a study of blood T cells in healthy people across ages. TCRdb used MiXCR to reprocess the 5' RACE reads, holding one entry per CDR3 protein. The repertoire holds 450,000 to 600,000 distinct CDR3 sequences, with about 28% as singletons. These data were also filed under a second study, of T cells of mothers and their children.

Specimen: blood. All receptors come from a boy under 10 years old in good health. The CDR3 runs from the conserved cysteine through the conserved F or W. Fields, in order: J gene, D gene, V gene, clone size, CDR3 protein, CDR3 DNA. A D gene is named only where the DNA matches it firmly. Size tells how often a clone was seen (once, few, many) or the class of an expanded clone, and some rows leave it out.

j_gene: TRBJ2-2; d_gene: TRBD2; v_gene: TRBV7-2; abundance: few; CDR3aa: CASSSRGGPNTGELFF; CDR3nt: TGTGCCAGCAGCTCGCGGGGGGGACCGAACACCGGGGAGCTGTTTTTT
j_gene: TRBJ2-5; d_gene: .; v_gene: TRBV28; abundance: .; CDR3aa: CASSFDGDLQETQYF; CDR3nt: TGTGCCAGCAGTTTCGATGGGGACCTACAAGAGACCCAGTACTTC
j_gene: TRBJ2-3; d_gene: .; v_gene: TRBV3-1; abundance: .; CDR3aa: CASSRDQGRATQYF; CDR3nt: TGTGCCAGCAGCCGAGACCAGGGTCGGGCTACGCAGTATTTT
j_gene: TRBJ2-3; d_gene: .; v_gene: TRBV12-3/TRBV12-4; abundance: .; CDR3aa: CASTLGGRPDTQYF; CDR3nt: TGTGCCAGCACTCTAGGGGGGCGACCAGATACGCAGTATTTT
j_gene: TRBJ2-1; d_gene: .; v_gene: TRBV20-1; abundance: .; CDR3aa: CRGAGSYNEQFF; CDR3nt: TGCAGAGGGGCGGGCTCCTACAATGAGCAGTTCTTC
j_gene: TRBJ1-4; d_gene: TRBD1; v_gene: TRBV2; abundance: .; CDR3aa: CASRPGQGAHMGEKLFF; CDR3nt: TGTGCTAGCAGGCCGGGACAGGGGGCCCACATGGGTGAAAAACTGTTTTTT
j_gene: TRBJ2-3; d_gene: TRBD2; v_gene: TRBV20-1; abundance: .; CDR3aa: CSASALAGNTDTQYF; CDR3nt: TGCAGTGCTAGTGCTCTAGCGGGGAACACAGATACGCAGTATTTT
j_gene: TRBJ2-7; d_gene: TRBD2; v_gene: TRBV7-2; abundance: .; CDR3aa: CASSLNPAGNEQYF; CDR3nt: TGTGCCAGCAGCTTAAATCCAGCGGGGAACGAGCAGTACTTC
j_gene: TRBJ2-5; d_gene: TRBD2; v_gene: TRBV5-1; abundance: .; CDR3aa: CASKLAGTEETQYF; CDR3nt: TGCGCCAGTAAACTAGCGGGAACGGAAGAGACCCAGTACTTC
j_gene: TRBJ2-5; d_gene: .; v_gene: TRBV20-1; abundance: .; CDR3aa: CSARVRTGLLETQYF; CDR3nt: TGCAGTGCTAGGGTACGGACGGGGCTTTTGGAGACCCAGTACTTC
j_gene: TRBJ2-3; d_gene: .; v_gene: TRBV10-2; abundance: few; CDR3aa: CASSELGLAGLFGTDTQYF; CDR3nt: TGCGCCAGCAGTGAGTTGGGCCTAGCAGGACTCTTCGGCACAGATACGCAGTATTTT
j_gene: TRBJ2-7; d_gene: .; v_gene: TRBV6-1; abundance: .; CDR3aa: CASGRDLTYEQYF; CDR3nt: TGTGCCAGCGGCCGGGACCTCACCTACGAGCAGTACTTC
j_gene: TRBJ2-5; d_gene: .; v_gene: TRBV12-5; abundance: .; CDR3aa: CASGLSETQYF; CDR3nt: TGTGCTAGTGGTTTGTCTGAGACCCAGTACTTC
j_gene: TRBJ2-5; d_gene: .; v_gene: TRBV20-1; abundance: .; CDR3aa: CSARVGGTQYF; CDR3nt: TGCAGTGCTAGAGTTGGGGGGACCCAGTACTTC
j_gene: TRBJ2-5; d_gene: TRBD2; v_gene: TRBV20-1; abundance: few; CDR3aa: CSASGGTVQETQYF; CDR3nt: TGCAGTGCTAGCGGGGGGACTGTACAAGAGACCCAGTACTTC
j_gene: TRBJ2-5; d_gene: TRBD2; v_gene: TRBV7-8; abundance: .; CDR3aa: CASSSPLAGNQETQYF; CDR3nt: TGTGCCAGCAGCTCCCCACTAGCGGGGAACCAAGAGACCCAGTACTTC
j_gene: TRBJ2-6; d_gene: .; v_gene: TRBV11-2; abundance: .; CDR3aa: CASSLETGRNVLTF; CDR3nt: TGTGCCAGCAGCTTAGAGACAGGCCGCAACGTCCTGACTTTC
j_gene: TRBJ1-6; d_gene: TRBD1; v_gene: TRBV6-1; abundance: .; CDR3aa: CASSAWDSSYNSPLHF; CDR3nt: TGTGCCAGCAGTGCCTGGGACAGCTCCTATAATTCACCCCTCCACTTT
j_gene: TRBJ2-2; d_gene: TRBD1; v_gene: TRBV19; abundance: .; CDR3aa: CASIRSPGTANTGELFF; CDR3nt: TGTGCCAGTATAAGGTCCCCCGGGACAGCGAACACCGGGGAGCTGTTTTTT
j_gene: TRBJ1-4; d_gene: .; v_gene: TRBV10-2; abundance: many; CDR3aa: CASSPGMGEKLFF; CDR3nt: TGCGCCAGCAGTCCAGGGATGGGTGAAAAACTGTTTTTT
j_gene: TRBJ2-7; d_gene: .; v_gene: TRBV29-1; abundance: few; CDR3aa: CSGRCYEQYF; CDR3nt: TGCAGCGGTCGCTGCTACGAGCAGTACTTC
j_gene: TRBJ2-5; d_gene: TRBD1; v_gene: TRBV6-1; abundance: .; CDR3aa: CASTKLAGQGEDWEETQYF; CDR3nt: TGTGCCAGCACCAAACTGGCGGGACAGGGAGAGGATTGGGAAGAGACCCAGTACTTC
j_gene: TRBJ1-2; d_gene: TRBD1; v_gene: TRBV7-8; abundance: many; CDR3aa: CASSSGQRGYTF; CDR3nt: TGTGCCAGCAGCTCGGGACAGCGGGGCTACACCTTC
j_gene: TRBJ2-5; d_gene: .; v_gene: TRBV3-1; abundance: once; CDR3aa: CASSLQGILKETQYF; CDR3nt: TGTGCCAGCAGCCTCCAGGGCATCTTAAAAGAGACCCAGTACTTC
j_gene: TRBJ2-4; d_gene: TRBD2; v_gene: TRBV7-2; abundance: few; CDR3aa: CASSPGLAGRNIQYF; CDR3nt: TGTGCCAGCAGCCCCGGACTAGCGGGGAGAAACATTCAGTACTTC
j_gene: TRBJ1-4; d_gene: TRBD1; v_gene: TRBV10-3; abundance: .; CDR3aa: CAISEGQGSATNEKLFF; CDR3nt: TGTGCCATCAGTGAGGGACAGGGAAGTGCAACTAATGAAAAACTGTTTTTT
j_gene: TRBJ2-3; d_gene: TRBD2; v_gene: TRBV20-1; abundance: .; CDR3aa: CSAGPTSPSWNTRYF; CDR3nt: TGCAGTGCTGGTCCGACTAGCCCCAGTTGGAATACGCGGTATTTT
j_gene: TRBJ2-7; d_gene: TRBD2; v_gene: TRBV5-1; abundance: .; CDR3aa: CASSLGSGRTTYEQYF; CDR3nt: TGCGCCAGCAGCTTGGGTAGCGGGAGGACCACCTACGAGCAGTACTTC
j_gene: TRBJ2-5; d_gene: TRBD2; v_gene: TRBV6-2/TRBV6-3; abundance: .; CDR3aa: CASSPSRHHPWGTSGYQETQYF; CDR3nt: TGTGCCAGCAGCCCCAGTAGACACCACCCCTGGGGGACTAGCGGGTACCAAGAGACCCAGTACTTC
j_gene: TRBJ2-1; d_gene: TRBD2; v_gene: TRBV7-2; abundance: .; CDR3aa: CASSSVGRGYRDEQFF; CDR3nt: TGTGCCAGCAGCTCCGTTGGGCGGGGGTATAGGGATGAGCAGTTCTTC
j_gene: TRBJ2-7; d_gene: TRBD1; v_gene: TRBV20-1; abundance: .; CDR3aa: CSARGGTGLGEQYF; CDR3nt: TGCAGTGCTAGAGGCGGGACAGGGCTAGGCGAGCAGTACTTC
j_gene: TRBJ1-2; d_gene: .; v_gene: TRBV10-3; abundance: many; CDR3aa: CAISESYEGFYGYTF; CDR3nt: TGTGCCATCAGTGAGTCGTATGAGGGTTTCTATGGCTACACCTTC
j_gene: TRBJ1-2; d_gene: TRBD1; v_gene: TRBV30; abundance: .; CDR3aa: CAWSVSGTVNYGYTF; CDR3nt: TGTGCCTGGAGCGTAAGTGGGACAGTTAACTATGGCTACACCTTC
j_gene: TRBJ2-3; d_gene: .; v_gene: TRBV27; abundance: .; CDR3aa: CASSLRKSSDTQYF; CDR3nt: TGTGCCAGCAGTTTGAGAAAAAGCTCTGATACGCAGTATTTT
j_gene: TRBJ1-6; d_gene: .; v_gene: TRBV5-1; abundance: .; CDR3aa: CASSLAGRGSPLHF; CDR3nt: TGCGCCAGCAGCTTGGCTGGTCGGGGATCACCCCTCCACTTT
j_gene: TRBJ2-7; d_gene: TRBD1; v_gene: TRBV2; abundance: .; CDR3aa: CASRAQGLSSYEQYF; CDR3nt: TGTGCCAGCAGAGCACAGGGGTTAAGCTCCTACGAGCAGTACTTC
j_gene: TRBJ2-5; d_gene: .; v_gene: TRBV4-1; abundance: .; CDR3aa: CASSHVIRETQYF; CDR3nt: TGCGCCAGCAGCCACGTTATTAGAGAGACCCAGTACTTC
j_gene: TRBJ2-4; d_gene: TRBD1; v_gene: TRBV3-1; abundance: .; CDR3aa: CASSQQGVTKNIQYF; CDR3nt: TGTGCCAGCAGCCAGCAGGGGGTGACCAAAAACATTCAGTACTTC
j_gene: TRBJ2-5; d_gene: .; v_gene: TRBV5-6; abundance: .; CDR3aa: CASSYALALQETQYF; CDR3nt: TGTGCCAGCAGCTACGCTCTAGCGCTTCAAGAGACCCAGTACTTC
j_gene: TRBJ2-5; d_gene: TRBD2; v_gene: TRBV7-2; abundance: .; CDR3aa: CASSSGLAGSPYF; CDR3nt: TGTGCCAGCAGCTCGGGACTAGCGGGTTCCCCTTACTTC
j_gene: TRBJ2-3; d_gene: .; v_gene: TRBV21-1; abundance: few; CDR3aa: CASSKDGREGGTDTQYF; CDR3nt: TGTGCCAGCAGCAAAGACGGCCGGGAGGGCGGCACAGATACGCAGTATTTT
j_gene: TRBJ2-5; d_gene: .; v_gene: TRBV12-3/TRBV12-4; abundance: few; CDR3aa: CASSPTEGQETQYF; CDR3nt: TGTGCCAGCAGTCCGACAGAAGGGCAAGAGACCCAGTACTTC
j_gene: TRBJ2-1; d_gene: .; v_gene: TRBV3-1; abundance: .; CDR3aa: CASSLRGARYNEQFF; CDR3nt: TGTGCCAGCAGCCTGAGGGGGGCCCGTTACAATGAGCAGTTCTTC
j_gene: TRBJ1-4; d_gene: TRBD1; v_gene: TRBV4-3; abundance: .; CDR3aa: CASSPRKILQGSSEKLFF; CDR3nt: TGCGCCAGCAGCCCAAGAAAGATTTTACAGGGGAGTTCTGAAAAACTGTTTTTT
j_gene: TRBJ2-3; d_gene: .; v_gene: TRBV7-9; abundance: .; CDR3aa: CASSFALGTDTQYF; CDR3nt: TGCGCCAGCAGCTTCGCCTTAGGCACAGATACGCAGTATTTT
j_gene: TRBJ1-4; d_gene: .; v_gene: TRBV7-9; abundance: .; CDR3aa: CASSLIARIGSNEKLFF; CDR3nt: TGTGCCAGCAGCTTAATTGCTCGGATAGGGAGTAATGAAAAACTGTTTTTT
j_gene: TRBJ2-1; d_gene: TRBD2; v_gene: TRBV12-3/TRBV12-4; abundance: .; CDR3aa: CASSFPWTSGRARSYNEQFF; CDR3nt: TGTGCCAGCAGTTTCCCCTGGACTAGCGGGAGGGCCAGGTCCTACAATGAGCAGTTCTTC
j_gene: TRBJ2-1; d_gene: .; v_gene: TRBV12-3/TRBV12-4; abundance: .; CDR3aa: CASSFLGSAGGQFF; CDR3nt: TGTGCCAGCAGTTTCCTGGGTAGCGCGGGTGGGCAGTTCTTC
j_gene: TRBJ2-5; d_gene: .; v_gene: TRBV5-1; abundance: .; CDR3aa: CASSLRDNGRETQYF; CDR3nt: TGCGCCAGCAGCTTGAGAGACAACGGGCGAGAGACCCAGTACTTC
j_gene: TRBJ2-7; d_gene: .; v_gene: TRBV6-5; abundance: few; CDR3aa: CASSFYPQNYEQYF; CDR3nt: TGTGCCAGCAGTTTCTACCCACAGAACTACGAGCAGTACTTC
j_gene: TRBJ2-7; d_gene: TRBD2; v_gene: TRBV7-2; abundance: few; CDR3aa: CASSLGPSGVTYEQYF; CDR3nt: TGTGCCAGCAGCTTAGGACCTAGCGGGGTCACCTACGAGCAGTACTTC
j_gene: TRBJ2-5; d_gene: .; v_gene: TRBV3-1; abundance: few; CDR3aa: CASSQGTQETQYF; CDR3nt: TGTGCCAGCAGCCAAGGGACACAAGAGACCCAGTACTTC
j_gene: TRBJ2-5; d_gene: .; v_gene: TRBV12-3/TRBV12-4; abundance: few; CDR3aa: CASSRDFGNEQFF; CDR3nt: .
j_gene: TRBJ2-1; d_gene: .; v_gene: TRBV20-1; abundance: once; CDR3aa: CSRGGSYNEQFF; CDR3nt: TGCAGCCGAGGGGGCTCCTACAATGAGCAGTTCTTC
j_gene: TRBJ2-5; d_gene: .; v_gene: TRBV14; abundance: few; CDR3aa: CASSLRLGGMEFF; CDR3nt: TGTGCCAGCAGCCTCAGACTAGGGGGTATGGAGTTCTTC
j_gene: TRBJ2-4; d_gene: TRBD2; v_gene: TRBV20-1; abundance: .; CDR3aa: CSASPGLAGPWEENIQYF; CDR3nt: TGCAGTGCTAGCCCTGGACTAGCGGGACCTTGGGAGGAGAACATTCAGTACTTC
j_gene: TRBJ1-1; d_gene: .; v_gene: TRBV12-5; abundance: few; CDR3aa: CASAIGNTEAFF; CDR3nt: TGTGCTAGTGCGATAGGAAACACTGAAGCTTTCTTT